This T cell receptor (beta chain) was documented in a study of beta chain features in type 1 diabetes. The entirety of the isolated RNA underwent reverse transcription, so expressed TCRB transcripts were sequenced. TCRdb's table, derived via immunoSEQ multiplex PCR, lists solely in-frame clones and lacks some. The sample yields under 900,000 clones, roughly a sixth seen once. The CDR3 loop spans 16 amino acids. Germline V gene data show CDR1 as SGHRS and CDR2 as YFSETQ. J lost 0 bases, V lost 7 bases, and 7 bases had no gene match. This clonotype was sampled from a woman younger than 30 in good health. The chain carries TRBV5-1 and TRBJ2-6, with TRBD1 matching over 7 bases. Sample: naive CD4+ T cells from blood. For the CDR3, the DNA is TGCGCCAGCCTCCCGGGACAGAGCTCTGGGGCCAACGTCCTGACTTTC. It encodes CASLPGQSSGANVLTF.